The 24 T cell receptor beta chains below were found in one sample sequenced in a study of shared clonotypes between healthy human individuals. Profiled with immunoSEQ multiplex PCR; TCRdb holds only in-frame clones, not every one. Of 190,000 or so clones listed, approximately 62% were seen once; the top ten hold 10%. The sequencing sample was made of memory CD4+ T cells sorted from blood. The sample's subset: CD45RA-negative fraction. The source of these receptors is a man under 40 in good health.

The V and J genes are TRBV7-8 and TRBJ2-5; D unclear. CDR3 length: 15 residues. The V gene lost 2 bases and the J gene lost 0 bases, with 10 bases spanning the gap. Germline CDR1 SGHVS, CDR2 FQNEAQ. CDR3 coding DNA: TGTGCCAGCAGCTTACTCCGCGACTACCAAGAGACCCAGTACTTC. It translates to CASSLLRDYQETQYF.

This clone has more than one count but fewer than ten. This chain joins TRBV18 and TRBJ2-1; 9 bases map to TRBD2. V shed 3 bases and J 7 bases; nucleotides not matched to a gene: 7. The CDR3 has 15 amino acids. The V gene's germline CDR1 is KGHSH and CDR2 LQKENI. The CDR3 DNA reads as TGTGCCAGCTCACCGACTAGCGGTATGTCGAATGAGCAGTTCTTC. Its translation is CASSPTSGMSNEQFF.

This clone was recorded a few times. The rearrangement joins TRBV29-1 to TRBJ2-5, with D unresolved. Germline V lookup: CDR1 SQVTM, CDR2 ANQGSEA. The CDR3 loop spans 13 amino acids. V dropped 2 bases and J dropped 5 bases, with 12 bases sitting between them. For the CDR3, the DNA is TGCAGCGTTGAAATTATAGCAGGCGAGACCCAGTACTTC. Protein product: CSVEIIAGETQYF.

Worth noting for this clone: The sample has other DNA sequences that encode this CDR3 too. This chain uses TRBV18 with TRBJ2-1, with TRBD2 matching 10 bases. This CDR3 comprises 19 residues. CDR1 is KGHSH and CDR2 is LQKENI in the germline V gene. Trimming at V came to 1 base and at J to 1 base, leaving 10 bases not matched to a gene. This chain's CDR3 is CASSPLGASGSGSYNEQFF. In nucleotides, the CDR3 is TGTGCCAGCTCACCACTAGGGGCTAGCGGGAGTGGGTCCTACAATGAGCAGTTCTTC.

The V call is TRBV6-6, the J call TRBJ2-3; D is possibly TRBD2 (6 bases). The CDR3 spans 15 residues. The germline CDR1 and CDR2 sequences are MNHNY and SVGAGI (reference sequence). V was pared by 0 bases and J by 3 bases, with 10 bases between. The DNA for the CDR3 is TGTGCCAGCAGTTACTCGACTAGGGTAACAGATACGCAGTATTTT. It codes for CASSYSTRVTDTQYF.

V gene TRBV5-6 combines with J gene TRBJ2-3; D uncertain. Germline V lookup: CDR1 SGHDT, CDR2 YYEEEE. There are 11 residues in the CDR3. Trimming shortened V by 1 base and J by 6 bases, and 3 bases separated the two germline ends. For the CDR3, the DNA is TGTGCCAGCAGCTTGTGGGATACGCAGTATTTT. Protein: CASSLWDTQYF.

The rearrangement joins TRBV7-6 to TRBJ2-7, with a weak D call TRBD2 (5 bases). CDR1 and CDR2 (germline): SGHVS, FNYEAQ. V gave up 1 base and J gave up 5 bases, with 12 bases separating them. The CDR3 runs 14 residues. CDR3 nucleotides: TGTGCCAGCAGCTTAGAGGCGGGCAGCCACGAGCAGTACTTC. Its protein product is CASSLEAGSHEQYF.

A single count supports this clone. The chain has TRBV6-1 and TRBJ1-1; maybe TRBD1 (5 bases). V was clipped by 11 bases and J by 3 bases, with 16 bases between them. Germline assignment: CDR1 MNHNS and CDR2 SASEGT. This CDR3 has 13 residues. DNA for the CDR3: TGTGCCGGGACCACGACAAAGCACACTGAAGCTTTCTTT. It is translated as CAGTTTKHTEAFF.

This CDR3 is CASSFRLWDTEAFF. The CDR3 region has the DNA TGTGCCAGCAGTTTCAGACTTTGGGACACTGAAGCTTTCTTT. V is TRBV27 and J is TRBJ1-1, with unresolved D. This CDR3 has 14 amino acids. CDR1 MNHEY and CDR2 SMNVEV come from the germline V gene (reference sequence). Trimming pared 3 bases from V and 3 bases from J, leaving 11 bases between.

The chain couples TRBV7-8 to TRBJ2-3; perhaps TRBD1 as D (5 bases). V was trimmed by 5 bases and J by 4 bases, leaving 16 bases between them. Germline loops: CDR1 SGHVS, CDR2 FQNEAQ. This CDR3 comprises 15 residues. Here the CDR3 reads CASSDRSGYSDTQYF. The DNA for the CDR3 is TGTGCCAGCAGCGACAGATCAGGTTATTCAGATACGCAGTATTTT.

In this sample, this clone turned up a few times. J is TRBJ2-5 and V is TRBV7-2, with D perhaps TRBD2 (5 bases). Germline CDR1 is SGHTA and CDR2 is FQGNSA. The germline V and J ends were trimmed by 2 bases and 2 bases, with 18 bases remaining between them. CDR3 size: 17 residues. The CDR3 protein is CASSLLRASNSQETQYF. The CDR3 DNA sequence: TGTGCCAGCAGCTTATTGCGGGCTAGTAACTCACAAGAGACCCAGTACTTC.

The V and J genes are TRBV7-9 and TRBJ2-1, with 10 positions matching TRBD1. Unmatched junction bases numbered 14, after V lost 5 bases and J lost 4 bases. Looked up from germline, CDR1 is SEHNR and CDR2 is FQNEAQ (reference sequence). CDR3 length: 18 residues. CDR3 bases: TGTGCCAGCAGCCCTGGGCCTTCGGGACAGGGGCATTACAATGAGCAGTTCTTC. This codes for CASSPGPSGQGHYNEQFF.

The V and J genes are TRBV18 and TRBJ2-1; tentative D call: TRBD1 (6 bases). Between the trimmed V and J ends, which lost 4 bases and 1 base, there was a span of 14 bases. CDR1 and CDR2 from the germline V gene are KGHSH and LQKENI. The CDR3 is 16 amino acids. This chain's CDR3 is CASSQGGHPSYNEQFF. DNA for the CDR3: TGTGCCAGCTCACAAGGGGGACACCCATCCTACAATGAGCAGTTCTTC.

The V and J genes are TRBV5-5 and TRBJ1-1; D gene uncertain. The CDR3 spans 15 residues. The V end was cut by 2 bases, the J end by 2 bases, with 13 bases between. The germline V gene encodes CDR1 SGHKS and CDR2 YYEKEE (reference sequence). The DNA of the CDR3 is TGTGCCAGCAGCTTTGCGAACGGCGCAAACACTGAAGCTTTCTTT. The encoded protein is CASSFANGANTEAFF.

This chain connects TRBV11-2 to TRBJ2-1; no clear D gene. The CDR3 has 14 residues. The germline V and J ends were trimmed by 1 base and 5 bases, with 9 bases remaining between them. Germline-derived CDR1 and CDR2 are SGHAT and FQNNGV. For the CDR3, the DNA is TGTGCCAGCAGCTTAGCTCTGGTCAACAATGAGCAGTTCTTC. It yields the protein CASSLALVNNEQFF.

V and J are TRBV20-1 and TRBJ2-5; the D is unclear. Per the germline V gene, CDR1 is DFQATT and CDR2 is SNEGSKA (reference sequence). With 3 bases removed from V and 10 bases from J, the gap between germline ends came to 9 bases. The CDR3 consists of 10 residues. As DNA, the CDR3 is TGCAGTGCTAGTATGGCTGGCCAGTACTTC. This sequence encodes CSASMAGQYF.

Regarding this clone: At the DNA level, this CDR3 is encoded by other sequences in the same sample as well. The chain recombines TRBV7-3 with TRBJ2-5; possibly TRBD1 or TRBD2 for D (5 bases each). Germline-derived CDR1 and CDR2 are SGHTA and FQGTGA. The CDR3 is 14 amino acids. V gave up 5 bases and J gave up 2 bases, with 12 bases separating them. CDR3 coding DNA: TGTGCCAGCAGCCCAACGGGGCTTCAAGAGACCCAGTACTTC. It specifies CASSPTGLQETQYF.

This rearrangement joins TRBV19 to TRBJ1-2, with D unresolved. Germline loops: CDR1 LNHDA, CDR2 SQIVND (reference sequence). V was pared by 3 bases and J by 7 bases, with 12 bases between. The CDR3 extends over 13 amino acids. The CDR3: CASSIAAAPGYTF. The CDR3 nucleotides read TGTGCCAGTAGTATTGCGGCTGCGCCTGGCTACACCTTC.

The V gene is TRBV18, the J gene TRBJ1-5, with 7 bases aligning to TRBD1. Trimming removed 3 bases from V and 8 bases from J; junction bases left unmatched: 7. The CDR3 runs 14 residues. Per germline, CDR1 KGHSH and CDR2 LQKENI. The CDR3 sequence is CASSPNTGDEPQHF. Written as DNA, the CDR3 is TGTGCCAGCTCACCCAACACAGGGGATGAGCCCCAGCATTTT.

This chain joins TRBV6-4 and TRBJ2-2, with TRBD2 matching over 8 bases. CDR1 MRHNA and CDR2 SNTAGT come from the germline V gene. The CDR3 runs to 17 residues. Unmatched junction bases numbered 10, after V lost 6 bases and J lost 1 base. CDR3 coding DNA: TGTGCCAGCAGCCCACTAGCGGCCGGCGGGAACACCGGGGAGCTGTTTTTT. Its translation: CASSPLAAGGNTGELFF.

The V and J genes are TRBV6-5 and TRBJ1-2; TRBD1 aligns across 8 bases. CDR1 and CDR2 from the germline V gene are MNHEY and SVGAGI. After removal of 11 bases from V and 4 bases from J, the junction contained 12 bases not matched to a gene. The length of the CDR3 is 14 residues. CDR3 amino acids: CASRGRQEGYGYTF. The DNA of the CDR3 is TGTGCCTCCAGGGGGCGACAGGAAGGCTATGGCTACACCTTC.

This rearrangement joins TRBV19 to TRBJ2-3; D gene uncertain. CDR3 length: 12 amino acids. The V gene lost 5 bases and the J gene lost 8 bases, with 11 bases spanning the gap. Germline CDR1 reads LNHDA; CDR2 reads SQIVND (reference sequence). The CDR3 DNA reads as TGTGCCAGTAGTGCTCGAATGGGTACGCAGTATTTT. It yields the protein CASSARMGTQYF. Combining the CDR3 with reference TRBV19 and TRBJ2-3 gives the whole variable domain DGGITQSPKYLFRKEGQNVTLSCEQNLNHDAMYWYRQDPGQGLRLIYYSQIVNDFQKGDIAEGYSVSREKKESFPLTVTSAQKNPTAFYLCASSARMGTQYFGPGTRLTVL.

This clone occurred a few times. V and J are TRBV10-3 and TRBJ1-2; D is ambiguous. Trimming removed 3 bases from V and 5 bases from J, with 16 bases in between. This CDR3 is 15 amino acids long. The germline V gene encodes CDR1 ENHRY and CDR2 SYGVKD. CDR3 nucleotides: TGTGCCATCAGTGAAGGAGTGAGATCCTCATATGGCTACACCTTC. This sequence encodes CAISEGVRSSYGYTF.

The chain recombines TRBV4-3 with TRBJ1-1; D not certain. The germline V gene has CDR1 LGHNA and CDR2 YSLEER. This CDR3 comprises 13 residues. Deletions cut 5 bases from V and 1 base from J, with 8 bases between. The CDR3 DNA sequence: TGCGCCAGCAGCTTGGAGGAGAACACTGAAGCTTTCTTT. This sequence encodes CASSLEENTEAFF.